This T cell receptor beta chain was found in a study of beta chain features in type 1 diabetes. Study as a whole: No patient-donor differences in age, gender, total cells or subset yield.

The whole isolated RNA underwent reverse transcription, so sequencing captured expressed TCRB transcripts. Libraries were prepared by immunoSEQ multiplex PCR; TCRdb keeps only in-frame clonotypes and omits some of them. There are about 900,000 clones in the sample; 17% occur only once, and 0.02% to 0.03% lies in the top ten. General observations from the study: It was possible that PCR favored shorter templates, equally so in patients and controls. Naive, central memory and regulatory TCRB repertoires appeared more similar among patients than healthy donors.

This CDR3 has 15 residues. V shed 3 bases and J shed 0 bases, with 8 bases lying between them. Germline V CDR1 and CDR2: SEHNR, FQNEAQ (reference sequence). On this clone: What it recognizes is unknown.

Sequencing input: naive CD4+ T cells from blood. V usage is TRBV7-9 and J usage is TRBJ2-2; D call uncertain. This TCR derives from a woman aged 18-30 years in good health. The CDR3 nucleotides read TGTGCCAGCAGCTTTGGTCATACGAACACCGGGGAGCTGTTTTTT. It is translated as CASSFGHTNTGELFF.